This T cell receptor (beta chain) was sequenced during a study of control samples from healthy donors and cancer patients (dated by TCRdb to the early 2020s). On this clone itself: Its target antigen remains unknown. No much larger clonotype is one base removed from it; base qualities were not supplied.

V is reduced by 5 bases and J by 5 bases, leaving a spacing of 13 bases between them. The CDR3 holds 14 amino acids from the cysteine to the phenylalanine. CDR3 DNA only is kept here, 42 bases in frame from base 1. CDR1 and CDR2 are drawn from the germline V gene: KGHSH, LQKENI. The library was obtained by the immunoSEQ multiplex PCR assay. TCRdb mirrors the immuneACCESS table, restricted to in-frame sequences. Some clones are absent from its copies; in checked studies, under half trace to an unresolved V gene, and the reason for the others is unknown. The sample has around 94,000 clones on record, around nine tenths of them singletons. 3% to 4.5% of the sample is held by the ten biggest clonotypes.

The chain employs TRBV18 and TRBJ2-1; a tentative D match to TRBD2 spans 6 bases. The TCR comes from a woman between 18 and 29 years old in good health. The material sequenced was blood. In nucleotides, the sequence is TGTGCCAGCTCAGCAGGGAGGACTAACAATGAGCAGTTCTTC. Protein translation: CASSAGRTNNEQFF.